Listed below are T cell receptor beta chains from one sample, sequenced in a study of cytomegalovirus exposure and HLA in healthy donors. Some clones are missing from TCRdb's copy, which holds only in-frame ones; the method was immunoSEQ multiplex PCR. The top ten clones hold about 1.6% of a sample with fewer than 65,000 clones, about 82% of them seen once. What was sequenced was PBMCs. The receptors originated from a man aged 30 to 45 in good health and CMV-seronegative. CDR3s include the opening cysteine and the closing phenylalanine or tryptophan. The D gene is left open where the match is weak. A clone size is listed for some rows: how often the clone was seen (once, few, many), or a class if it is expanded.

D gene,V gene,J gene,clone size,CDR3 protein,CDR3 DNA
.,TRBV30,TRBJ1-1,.,CAWKSGGWNTEAFF,TGTGCCTGGAAGTCGGGGGGATGGAACACTGAAGCTTTCTTT
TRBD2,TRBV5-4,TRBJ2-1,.,CASSLFSGGSEQFF,TGTGCCAGCAGCTTGTTTAGCGGGGGGTCAGAGCAGTTCTTC
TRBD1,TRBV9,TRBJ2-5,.,CASSVSDRGSQETQYF,TGTGCCAGCAGCGTTTCGGACAGGGGGAGCCAAGAGACCCAGTACTTC
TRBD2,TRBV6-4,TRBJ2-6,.,CASSDSTSGSGANVLTF,TGTGCCAGCAGTGACTCAACTAGCGGGTCTGGGGCCAACGTCCTGACTTTC
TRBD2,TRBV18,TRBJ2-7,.,CASSPPGLAGMHEQYF,TGTGCCAGCTCACCCCCGGGACTAGCGGGTATGCACGAGCAGTACTTC
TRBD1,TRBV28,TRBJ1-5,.,CASSRRDRYNQPQHF,TGTGCCAGCAGCCGGCGGGACAGATACAATCAGCCCCAGCATTTT
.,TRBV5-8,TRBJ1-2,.,CASSPRRGDNYGYTF,TGTGCCAGCAGCCCCCGGCGGGGGGATAACTATGGCTACACCTTC
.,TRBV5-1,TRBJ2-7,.,CASSLSIRTVRASYEQYF,TGCGCCAGCAGCTTGTCAATTAGGACAGTTAGAGCCTCCTACGAGCAGTACTTC
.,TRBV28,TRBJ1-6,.,CASSFSNSPLHF,TGTGCCAGCAGTTTTAGCAATTCACCCCTCCACTTT
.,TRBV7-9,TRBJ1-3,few,CASSFDEGNTIYF,TGTGCCAGCAGCTTCGATGAGGGAAACACCATATATTTT
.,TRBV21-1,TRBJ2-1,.,CASSTDSEGQFF,TGTGCCAGCAGCACCGACTCAGAGGGGCAGTTCTTC
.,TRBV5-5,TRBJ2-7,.,CASSLDPGLYEQYF,TGTGCCAGCAGCTTGGACCCAGGCCTCTACGAGCAGTACTTC
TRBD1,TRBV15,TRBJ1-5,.,CATSGGLDRGDQPQHF,TGTGCCACCAGCGGGGGTTTGGACAGGGGCGATCAGCCCCAGCATTTT
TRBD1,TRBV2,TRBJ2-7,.,CASREIGTGAYEQYF,TGTGCCAGCAGAGAGATCGGGACAGGAGCCTACGAGCAGTACTTC
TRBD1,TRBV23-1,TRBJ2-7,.,CASSHGTDASYEQYF,TGCGCCAGCAGTCATGGGACAGACGCATCCTACGAGCAGTACTTC
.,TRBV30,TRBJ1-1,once,CAWSRSTEAFF,TGTGCCTGGAGTAGGAGCACTGAAGCTTTCTTT
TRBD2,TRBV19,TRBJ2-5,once,CASSIYPSGGLQETQYF,TGTGCCAGTAGTATATACCCTAGCGGGGGGCTTCAAGAGACCCAGTACTTC
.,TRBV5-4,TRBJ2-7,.,CASSLGAAAYEQYF,TGTGCCAGCAGCTTGGGGGCAGCGGCCTACGAGCAGTACTTC
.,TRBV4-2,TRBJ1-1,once,CASSQDRRGNTEAFF,TGTGCCAGCAGCCAAGATCGTAGGGGGAACACTGAAGCTTTCTTT
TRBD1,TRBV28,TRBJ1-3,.,CASLRDRAGNTIYF,TGTGCCAGCCTCCGTGACAGGGCAGGAAACACCATATATTTT
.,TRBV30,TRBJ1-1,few,CAWTVQGETEAFF,TGTGCCTGGACCGTACAGGGAGAGACTGAAGCTTTCTTT
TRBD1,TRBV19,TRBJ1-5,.,CASSSGQGGNQPQHF,TGTGCCAGTAGTTCGGGACAGGGAGGCAATCAGCCCCAGCATTTT
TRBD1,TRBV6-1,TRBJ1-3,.,CASSMTGNFGNTIYF,TGTGCCAGCAGCATGACAGGGAACTTTGGAAACACCATATATTTT
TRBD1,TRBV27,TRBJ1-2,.,CASSFKPRDRRGYTF,TGTGCCAGCAGTTTCAAGCCCAGGGACAGACGTGGCTACACCTTC
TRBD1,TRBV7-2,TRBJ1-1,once,CASSTRQGPNTEAFF,TGTGCCAGCAGCACTCGACAGGGGCCGAACACTGAAGCTTTCTTT
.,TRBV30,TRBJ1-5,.,CAWSVAVNQPQHF,TGTGCCTGGAGTGTAGCGGTAAATCAGCCCCAGCATTTT
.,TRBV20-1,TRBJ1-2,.,CSATGGYTF,TGCAGTGCTACAGGGGGCTACACCTTC
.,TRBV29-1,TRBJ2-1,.,CSVPRDSNYNEQFF,TGCAGCGTTCCCCGGGACTCGAACTACAATGAGCAGTTCTTC
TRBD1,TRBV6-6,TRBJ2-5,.,CASSYIRGRGQETQYF,TGTGCCAGCAGTTACATTAGGGGGCGAGGTCAAGAGACCCAGTACTTC